This TCR beta chain was identified in a study of low-dose radiotherapy and immunotherapy resistance in tumors. Background on the study: Every two weeks, cyclophosphamide 200 mg/m2 was infused one day before radiation plus immunotherapy.

Germline assignment: CDR1 GTSNPN and CDR2 SVGIG (reference sequence). V lost 6 bases to trimming and J lost 10 bases; unmatched junction nucleotides: 7. The CDR3 has 12 residues. Time point given: after trial treatment. The treatment was: LDRT plus nivolumab, ipilimumab, low-dose cyclophosphamide and aspirin (RACIN trial). Advanced solid tumors lacking tumor-infiltrating lymphocytes were present in eligible patients. TRAV and TRBV primers primed cDNA for both TCRalpha and TCRbeta. With a constant-region primer and a V-primer adapter, TCRs were subjected to around 18 PCR cycles of amplification. TCRdb called the reads again in MiXCR, with one record for every CDR3 protein. The sample consists of under 35,000 distinct CDR3 sequences, under 55% of them appearing once. Ten or more counts support this clonotype.

The clonotype comes from a male donor with gallbladder cancer. This chain uses TRBV30 with TRBJ1-4; 8 nucleotides agree with TRBD1. Source: PBMCs, taken after low-dose radiotherapy plus immunotherapy. As DNA, the CDR3 is TGTGCCTGCCAGACACAGGGGGGAAAACTGTTTTTT. It translates to CACQTQGGKLFF.